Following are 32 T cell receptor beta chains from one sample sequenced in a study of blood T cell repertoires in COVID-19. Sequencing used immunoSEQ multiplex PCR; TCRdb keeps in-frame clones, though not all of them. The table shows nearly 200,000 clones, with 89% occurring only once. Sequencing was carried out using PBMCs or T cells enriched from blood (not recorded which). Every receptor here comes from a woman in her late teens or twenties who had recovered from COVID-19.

The CDR3 region has the DNA TGCAGCGGGGCCGGGGGAAACTACGAGCAGTACTTC. Amino acids: CSGAGGNYEQYF. The chain has TRBV29-1 and TRBJ2-7; a possible D gene is TRBD2 (6 bases). Trimming left V 7 bases short and J 3 bases short, with 13 bases between. There are 12 residues in the CDR3. CDR1 and CDR2 (germline): SQVTM, ANQGSEA.

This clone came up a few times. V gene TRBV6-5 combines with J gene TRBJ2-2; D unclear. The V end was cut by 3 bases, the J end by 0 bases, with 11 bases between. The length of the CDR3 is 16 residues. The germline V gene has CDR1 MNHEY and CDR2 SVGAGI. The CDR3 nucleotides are TGTGCCAGCAGTTATTCGCGGCGGACGAACACCGGGGAGCTGTTTTTT. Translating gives CASSYSRRTNTGELFF.

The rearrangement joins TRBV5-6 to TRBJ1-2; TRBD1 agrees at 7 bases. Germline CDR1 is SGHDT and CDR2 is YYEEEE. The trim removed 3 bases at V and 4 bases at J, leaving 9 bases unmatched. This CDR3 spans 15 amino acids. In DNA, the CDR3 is TGTGCCAGCAGCTACTACGGGACAGAAATCTATGGCTACACCTTC. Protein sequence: CASSYYGTEIYGYTF.

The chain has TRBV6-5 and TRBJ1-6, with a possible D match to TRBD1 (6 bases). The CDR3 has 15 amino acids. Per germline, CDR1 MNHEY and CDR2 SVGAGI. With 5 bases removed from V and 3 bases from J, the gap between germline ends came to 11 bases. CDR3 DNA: TGTGCCAGCAGTACCCTGGACAGCTATAATTCACCCCTCCACTTT. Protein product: CASSTLDSYNSPLHF.

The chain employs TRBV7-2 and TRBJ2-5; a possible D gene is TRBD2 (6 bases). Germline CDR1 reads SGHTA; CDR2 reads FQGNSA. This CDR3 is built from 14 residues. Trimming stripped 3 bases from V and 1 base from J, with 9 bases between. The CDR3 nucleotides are TGTGCCAGCAGCTTCACGGGGGTCCAAGAGACCCAGTACTTC. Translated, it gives CASSFTGVQETQYF. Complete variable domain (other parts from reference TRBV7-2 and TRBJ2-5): GAGVSQSPSNKVTEKGKDVELRCDPISGHTALYWYRQSLGQGLEFLIYFQGNSAPDKSGLPSDRFSAERTGGSVSTLTIQRTQQEDSAVYLCASSFTGVQETQYFGPGTRLLVL.

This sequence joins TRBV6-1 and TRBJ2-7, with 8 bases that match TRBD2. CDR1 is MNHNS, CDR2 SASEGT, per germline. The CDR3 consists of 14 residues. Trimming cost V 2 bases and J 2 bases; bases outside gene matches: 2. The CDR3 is CASSEWRGAYEQYF. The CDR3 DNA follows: TGTGCCAGCAGTGAATGGCGGGGGGCCTACGAGCAGTACTTC.

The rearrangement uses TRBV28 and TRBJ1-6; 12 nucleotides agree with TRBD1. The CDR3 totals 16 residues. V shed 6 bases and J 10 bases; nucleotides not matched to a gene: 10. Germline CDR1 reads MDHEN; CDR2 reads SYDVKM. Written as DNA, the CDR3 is TGTGCCAGCAGGTTGGGAGCCGGGACAGGGGGCTCACCCCTCCACTTT. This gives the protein CASRLGAGTGGSPLHF.

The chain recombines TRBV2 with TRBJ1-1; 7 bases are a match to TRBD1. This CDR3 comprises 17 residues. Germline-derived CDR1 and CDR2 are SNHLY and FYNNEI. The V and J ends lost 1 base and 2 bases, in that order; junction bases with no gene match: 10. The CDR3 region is CASSEVLTGAVNTEAFF. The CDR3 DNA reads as TGTGCCAGCAGTGAAGTCCTAACAGGGGCCGTTAACACTGAAGCTTTCTTT.

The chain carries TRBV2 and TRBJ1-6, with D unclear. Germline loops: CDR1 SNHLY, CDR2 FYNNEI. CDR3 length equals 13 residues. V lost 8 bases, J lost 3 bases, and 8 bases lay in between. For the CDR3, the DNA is TGTGCCAGCGTACCAGTCTATAATTCACCCCTCCACTTT. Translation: CASVPVYNSPLHF.

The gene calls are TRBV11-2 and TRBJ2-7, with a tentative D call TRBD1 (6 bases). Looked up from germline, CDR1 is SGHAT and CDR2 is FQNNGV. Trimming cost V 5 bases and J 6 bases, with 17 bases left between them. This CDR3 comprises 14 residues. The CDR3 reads CASSPILTGAEQYF. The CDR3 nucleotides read TGTGCCAGCAGCCCCATACTGACAGGCGCCGAGCAGTACTTC.

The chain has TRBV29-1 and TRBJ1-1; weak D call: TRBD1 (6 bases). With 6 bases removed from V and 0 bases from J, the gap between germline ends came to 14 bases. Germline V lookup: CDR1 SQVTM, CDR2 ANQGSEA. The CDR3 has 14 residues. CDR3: CSVRGGGLNTEAFF. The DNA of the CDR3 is TGCAGCGTCCGCGGGGGGGGCTTGAACACTGAAGCTTTCTTT.

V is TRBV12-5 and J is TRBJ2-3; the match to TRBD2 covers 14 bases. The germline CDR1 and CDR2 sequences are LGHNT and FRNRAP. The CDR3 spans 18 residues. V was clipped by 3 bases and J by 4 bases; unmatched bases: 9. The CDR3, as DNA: TGTGCTAGTGGTTTTGGACTAGCGGGGGGAGGCTATTCAGATACGCAGTATTTT. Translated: CASGFGLAGGGYSDTQYF.

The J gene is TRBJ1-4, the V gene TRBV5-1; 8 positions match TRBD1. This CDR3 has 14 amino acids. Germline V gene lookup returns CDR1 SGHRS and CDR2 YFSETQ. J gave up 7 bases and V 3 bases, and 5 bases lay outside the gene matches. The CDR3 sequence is CASSSDREVEKLFF. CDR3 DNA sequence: TGCGCCAGCAGCTCGGACAGGGAGGTTGAAAAACTGTTTTTT.

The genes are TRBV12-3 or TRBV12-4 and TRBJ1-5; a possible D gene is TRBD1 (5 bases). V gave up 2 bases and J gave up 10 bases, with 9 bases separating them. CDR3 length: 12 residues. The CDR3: CASSLRGSPQHF. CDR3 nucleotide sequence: TGTGCCAGCAGTTTAAGGGGATCACCCCAGCATTTT.

This chain's CDR3 is CASSFMGTGSYEQYF. Written as DNA, the CDR3 is TGTGCCAGCAGTTTTATGGGAACAGGATCCTACGAGCAGTACTTC. The chain carries TRBV27 and TRBJ2-7; TRBD1 might be the D (5 bases). V lost 3 bases, J lost 1 base, and 13 bases lay in between. This CDR3 is built from 15 residues. Germline V lookup: CDR1 MNHEY, CDR2 SMNVEV (reference sequence).

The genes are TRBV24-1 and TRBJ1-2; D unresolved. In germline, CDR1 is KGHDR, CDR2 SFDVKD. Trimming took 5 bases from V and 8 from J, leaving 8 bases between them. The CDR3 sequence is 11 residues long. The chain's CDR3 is CATSGPLGYTF. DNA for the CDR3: TGTGCCACCAGTGGTCCTTTAGGCTACACCTTC.

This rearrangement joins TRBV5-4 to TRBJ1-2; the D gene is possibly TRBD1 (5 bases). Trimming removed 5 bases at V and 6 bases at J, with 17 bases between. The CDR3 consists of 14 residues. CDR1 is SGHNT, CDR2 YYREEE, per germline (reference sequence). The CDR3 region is CASSLRASVDGYTF. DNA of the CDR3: TGTGCCAGCAGTCTCAGGGCTTCTGTGGATGGCTACACCTTC.

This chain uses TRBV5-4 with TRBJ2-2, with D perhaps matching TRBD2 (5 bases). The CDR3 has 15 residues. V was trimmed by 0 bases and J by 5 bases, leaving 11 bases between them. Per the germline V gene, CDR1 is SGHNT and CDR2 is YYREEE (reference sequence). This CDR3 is CASSLDPGRTGELFF. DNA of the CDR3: TGTGCCAGCAGCTTGGATCCGGGAAGGACCGGGGAGCTGTTTTTT.

The CDR3 loop reads CASSITGTGNNSPLHF. For the CDR3, the DNA is TGTGCCAGTAGTATCACCGGGACAGGGAATAATTCACCCCTCCACTTT. The chain links TRBV19 to TRBJ1-6, with TRBD1 matching over 9 bases. The CDR3 totals 16 residues. Trimming removed 3 bases from V and 5 bases from J; junction bases left unmatched: 5. Germline CDR1 reads LNHDA; CDR2 reads SQIVND (reference sequence).

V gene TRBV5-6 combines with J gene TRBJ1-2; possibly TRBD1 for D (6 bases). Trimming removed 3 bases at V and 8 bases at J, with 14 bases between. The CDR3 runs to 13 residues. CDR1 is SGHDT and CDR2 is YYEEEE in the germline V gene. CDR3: CASSYRVGGGYTF. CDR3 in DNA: TGTGCCAGCAGCTACAGGGTGGGCGGAGGCTACACCTTC.

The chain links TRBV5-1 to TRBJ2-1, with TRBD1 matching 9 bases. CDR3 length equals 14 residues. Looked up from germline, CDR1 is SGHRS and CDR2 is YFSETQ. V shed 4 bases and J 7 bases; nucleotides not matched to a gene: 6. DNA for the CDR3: TGCGCCAGCAGCCAGGGACAGGGTGAAAATGAGCAGTTCTTC. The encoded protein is CASSQGQGENEQFF.

CDR3 sequence: CASRLTGVIDNSPLHF. The CDR3 region has the DNA TGCGCCAGCAGGCTTACAGGGGTTATCGATAATTCACCCCTCCACTTT. This chain connects TRBV4-1 to TRBJ1-6; 7 bases map to TRBD1. The CDR3 is 16 residues long. Germline CDR1 and CDR2: MGHRA and YSYEKL. Germline trimming cut 6 bases from V and 5 bases from J; bases unmatched to any gene: 10.

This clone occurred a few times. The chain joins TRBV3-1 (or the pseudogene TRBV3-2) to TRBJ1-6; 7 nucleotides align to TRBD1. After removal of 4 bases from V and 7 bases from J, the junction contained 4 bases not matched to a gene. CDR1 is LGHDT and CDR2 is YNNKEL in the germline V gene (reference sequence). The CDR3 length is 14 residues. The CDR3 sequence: CASSRDSVNSPLHF. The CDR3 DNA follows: TGTGCCAGCAGCCGGGACAGTGTGAATTCACCCCTCCACTTT.

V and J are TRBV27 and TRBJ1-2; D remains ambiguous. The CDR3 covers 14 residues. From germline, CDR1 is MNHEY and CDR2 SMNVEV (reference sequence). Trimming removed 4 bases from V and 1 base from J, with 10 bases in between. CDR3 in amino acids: CASSSTPSNYGYTF. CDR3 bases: TGTGCCAGCAGTTCAACGCCTAGTAACTATGGCTACACCTTC.

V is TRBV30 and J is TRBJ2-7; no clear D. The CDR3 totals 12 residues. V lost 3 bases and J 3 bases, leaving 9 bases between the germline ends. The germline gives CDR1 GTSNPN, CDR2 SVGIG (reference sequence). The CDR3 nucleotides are TGTGCCTGGAGCCATAGAATCTACGAGCAGTACTTC. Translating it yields CAWSHRIYEQYF.

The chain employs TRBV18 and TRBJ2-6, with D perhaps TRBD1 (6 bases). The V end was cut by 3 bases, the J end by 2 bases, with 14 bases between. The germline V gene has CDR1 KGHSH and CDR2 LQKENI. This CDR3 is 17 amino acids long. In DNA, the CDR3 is TGTGCCAGCTCACCCTTAACAGGGCCCACTGGGGCCAACGTCCTGACTTTC. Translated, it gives CASSPLTGPTGANVLTF. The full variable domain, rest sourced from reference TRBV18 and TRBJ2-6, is NAGVMQNPRHLVRRRGQEARLRCSPMKGHSHVYWYRQLPEEGLKFMVYLQKENIIDESGMPKERFSAEFPKEGPSILRIQQVVRGDSAAYFCASSPLTGPTGANVLTFGAGSRLTVL.

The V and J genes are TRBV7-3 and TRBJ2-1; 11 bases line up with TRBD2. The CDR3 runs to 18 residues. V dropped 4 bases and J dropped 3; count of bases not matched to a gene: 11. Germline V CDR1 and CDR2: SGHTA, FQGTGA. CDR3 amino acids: CASSSLGVAGGHYNEQFF. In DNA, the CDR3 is TGTGCCAGCAGCTCTCTTGGGGTAGCGGGGGGGCACTACAATGAGCAGTTCTTC.

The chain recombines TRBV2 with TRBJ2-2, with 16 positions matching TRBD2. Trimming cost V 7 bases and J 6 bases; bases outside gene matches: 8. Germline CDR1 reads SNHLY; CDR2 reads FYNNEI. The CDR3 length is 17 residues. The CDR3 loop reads CASTLLGLAGGPGELFF. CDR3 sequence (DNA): TGTGCCAGCACCCTACTGGGACTAGCGGGGGGGCCCGGGGAGCTGTTTTTT.

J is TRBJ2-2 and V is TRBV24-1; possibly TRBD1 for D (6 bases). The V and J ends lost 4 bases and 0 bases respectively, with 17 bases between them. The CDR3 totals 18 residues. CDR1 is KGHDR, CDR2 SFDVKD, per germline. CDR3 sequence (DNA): TGTGCCACCAGTGACCCGACAGGCTCAACCTCGAACACCGGGGAGCTGTTTTTT. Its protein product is CATSDPTGSTSNTGELFF.

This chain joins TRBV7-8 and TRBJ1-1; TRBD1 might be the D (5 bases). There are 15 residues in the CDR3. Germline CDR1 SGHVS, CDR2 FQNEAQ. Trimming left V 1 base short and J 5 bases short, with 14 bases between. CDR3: CASSLEGSGVTEAFF. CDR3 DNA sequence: TGTGCCAGCAGCTTAGAGGGGTCGGGGGTTACTGAAGCTTTCTTT.

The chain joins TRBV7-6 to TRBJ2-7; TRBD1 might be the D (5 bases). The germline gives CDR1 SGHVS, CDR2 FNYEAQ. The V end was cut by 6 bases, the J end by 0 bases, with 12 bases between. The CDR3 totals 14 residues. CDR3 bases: TGTGCCAGCAGACATGACAGCAGCTCCTACGAGCAGTACTTC. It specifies CASRHDSSSYEQYF. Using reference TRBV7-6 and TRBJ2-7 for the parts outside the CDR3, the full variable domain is GAGVSQSPRYKVTKRGQDVALRCDPISGHVSLYWYRQALGQGPEFLTYFNYEAQQDKSGLPNDRFSAERPEGSISTLTIQRTEQRDSAMYRCASRHDSSSYEQYFGPGTRLTVT.

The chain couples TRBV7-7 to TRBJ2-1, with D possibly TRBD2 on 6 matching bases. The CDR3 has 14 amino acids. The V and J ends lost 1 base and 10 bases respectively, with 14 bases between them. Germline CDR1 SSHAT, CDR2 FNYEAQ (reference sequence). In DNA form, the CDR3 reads TGTGCCAGCAGCTTAGGCGGGACCCTCAGGGAGCAGTTCTTC. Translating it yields CASSLGGTLREQFF. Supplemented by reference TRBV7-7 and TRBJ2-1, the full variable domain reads GAGVSQSPRYKVTKRGQDVTLRCDPISSHATLYWYQQALGQGPEFLTYFNYEAQPDKSGLPSDRFSAERPEGSISTLTIQRTEQRDSAMYRCASSLGGTLREQFFGPGTRLTVL.